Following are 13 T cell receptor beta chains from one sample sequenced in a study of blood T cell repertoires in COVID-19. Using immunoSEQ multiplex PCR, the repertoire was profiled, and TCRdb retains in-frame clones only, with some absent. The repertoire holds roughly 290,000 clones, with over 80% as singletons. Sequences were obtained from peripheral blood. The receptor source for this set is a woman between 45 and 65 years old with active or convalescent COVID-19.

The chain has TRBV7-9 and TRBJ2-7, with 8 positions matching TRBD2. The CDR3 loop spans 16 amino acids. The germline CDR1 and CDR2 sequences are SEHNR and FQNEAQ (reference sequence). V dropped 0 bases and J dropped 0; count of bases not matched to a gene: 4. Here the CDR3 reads CASSLALAGSSYEQYF. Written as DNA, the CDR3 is TGTGCCAGCAGCTTAGCGTTAGCGGGGAGCTCCTACGAGCAGTACTTC.

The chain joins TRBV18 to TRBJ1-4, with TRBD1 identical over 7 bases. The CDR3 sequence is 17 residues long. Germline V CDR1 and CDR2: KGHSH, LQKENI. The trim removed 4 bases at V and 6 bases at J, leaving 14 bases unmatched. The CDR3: CASSRQGPGDRDEKLFF. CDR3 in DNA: TGTGCCAGCTCACGGCAGGGTCCGGGGGACAGAGATGAAAAACTGTTTTTT.

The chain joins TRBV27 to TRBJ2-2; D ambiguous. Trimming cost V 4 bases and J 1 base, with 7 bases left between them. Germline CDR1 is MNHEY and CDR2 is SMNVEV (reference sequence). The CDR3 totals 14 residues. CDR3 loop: CASSSLMNTGELFF. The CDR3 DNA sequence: TGTGCCAGCAGTTCCTTAATGAACACCGGGGAGCTGTTTTTT.

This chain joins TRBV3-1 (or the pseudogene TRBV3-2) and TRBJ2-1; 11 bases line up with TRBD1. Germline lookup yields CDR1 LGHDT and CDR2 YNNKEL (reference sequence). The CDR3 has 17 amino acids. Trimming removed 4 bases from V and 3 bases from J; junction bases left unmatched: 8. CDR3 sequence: CASSPWDRGSYYNEQFF. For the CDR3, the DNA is TGTGCCAGCAGCCCCTGGGACAGGGGGTCCTACTACAATGAGCAGTTCTTC.

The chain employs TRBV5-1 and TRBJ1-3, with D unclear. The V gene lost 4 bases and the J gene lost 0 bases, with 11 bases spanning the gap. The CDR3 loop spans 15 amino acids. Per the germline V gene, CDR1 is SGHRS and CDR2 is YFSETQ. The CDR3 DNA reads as TGCGCCAGCAGCCCTGGGCCGAGCTCTGGAAACACCATATATTTT. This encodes CASSPGPSSGNTIYF.

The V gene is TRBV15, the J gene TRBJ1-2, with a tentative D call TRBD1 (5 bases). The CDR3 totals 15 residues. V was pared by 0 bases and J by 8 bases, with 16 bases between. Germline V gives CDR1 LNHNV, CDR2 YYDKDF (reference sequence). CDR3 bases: TGTGCCACCAGCAGAGATTTTGGGGGAGGGGTCGGCTACACCTTC. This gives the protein CATSRDFGGGVGYTF. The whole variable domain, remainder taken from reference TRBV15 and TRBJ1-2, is DAMVIQNPRYQVTQFGKPVTLSCSQTLNHNVMYWYQQKSSQAPKLLFHYYDKDFNNEADTPDNFQSRRPNTSFCFLDIRSPGLGDTAMYLCATSRDFGGGVGYTFGSGTRLTVV.

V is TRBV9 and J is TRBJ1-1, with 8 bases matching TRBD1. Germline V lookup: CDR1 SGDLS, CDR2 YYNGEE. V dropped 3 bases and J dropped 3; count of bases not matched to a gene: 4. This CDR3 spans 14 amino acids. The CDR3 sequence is CASSAGQGHTEAFF. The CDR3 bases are TGTGCCAGCAGCGCTGGACAGGGCCACACTGAAGCTTTCTTT.

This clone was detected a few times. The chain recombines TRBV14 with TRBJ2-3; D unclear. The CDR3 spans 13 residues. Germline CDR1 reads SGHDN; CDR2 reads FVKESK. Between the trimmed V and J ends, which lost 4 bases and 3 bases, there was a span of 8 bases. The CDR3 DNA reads TGTGCCAGCAGCCGGCGACATACAGATACGCAGTATTTT. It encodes CASSRRHTDTQYF.

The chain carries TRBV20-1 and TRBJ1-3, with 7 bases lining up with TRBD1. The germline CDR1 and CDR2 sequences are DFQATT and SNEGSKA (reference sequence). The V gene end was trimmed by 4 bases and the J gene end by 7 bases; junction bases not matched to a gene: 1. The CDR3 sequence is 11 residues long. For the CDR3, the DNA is TGCAGTGCTACCAGGGGGAACACCATATATTTT. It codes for CSATRGNTIYF.

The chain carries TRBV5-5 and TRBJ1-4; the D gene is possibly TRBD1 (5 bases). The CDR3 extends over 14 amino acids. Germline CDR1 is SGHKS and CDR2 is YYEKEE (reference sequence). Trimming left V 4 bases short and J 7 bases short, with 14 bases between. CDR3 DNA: TGTGCCAGCAGCCAGGGATCGCTGAGTGAAAAACTGTTTTTT. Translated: CASSQGSLSEKLFF.

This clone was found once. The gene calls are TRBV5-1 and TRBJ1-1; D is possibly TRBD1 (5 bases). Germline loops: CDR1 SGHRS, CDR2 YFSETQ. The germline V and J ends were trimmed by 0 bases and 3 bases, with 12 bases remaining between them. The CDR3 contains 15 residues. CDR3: CASSLVAGKDTEAFF. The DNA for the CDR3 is TGCGCCAGCAGCTTGGTAGCAGGGAAGGACACTGAAGCTTTCTTT.

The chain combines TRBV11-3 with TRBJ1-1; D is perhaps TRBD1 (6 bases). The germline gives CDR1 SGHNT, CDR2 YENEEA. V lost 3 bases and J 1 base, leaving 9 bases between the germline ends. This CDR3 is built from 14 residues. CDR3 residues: CASSLDRWNTEAFF. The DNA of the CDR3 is TGTGCCAGCAGCTTGGACAGATGGAACACTGAAGCTTTCTTT.

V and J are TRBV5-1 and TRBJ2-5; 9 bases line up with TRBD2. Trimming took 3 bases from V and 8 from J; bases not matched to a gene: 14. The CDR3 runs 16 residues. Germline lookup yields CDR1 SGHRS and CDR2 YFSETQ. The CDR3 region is CASSSILGSSGVTQYF. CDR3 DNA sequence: TGCGCCAGCAGCTCCATTTTGGGCTCTAGCGGGGTAACCCAGTACTTC. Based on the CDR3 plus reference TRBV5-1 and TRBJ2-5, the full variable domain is KAGVTQTPRYLIKTRGQQVTLSCSPISGHRSVSWYQQTPGQGLQFLFEYFSETQRNKGNFPGRFSGRQFSNSRSEMNVSTLELGDSALYLCASSSILGSSGVTQYFGPGTRLLVL.